A selection of T cell receptor beta chains follows, all from one sample in a study of blood T cell repertoires in COVID-19. The protocol was immunoSEQ multiplex PCR, while the TCRdb copy is restricted to in-frame clones and leaves out a portion. The sample has tens of thousands of clones; 80% to 85% are singletons. The sample comprised peripheral blood. These receptor sequences come from a woman older than 75 with active or convalescent COVID-19. The CDR3 runs from the conserved cysteine through the conserved F or W. The D gene is left open where the match is weak. The size of a clone is reported for some rows only, either as once, few or many, or as a class for expanded clones.

>TRBD2|TRBJ2-3|17|TRBV5-6|.
TGTGCCAGCAGCAGGACTAGCGGGGGAAAGAGCACAGATACGCAGTATTTT
CASSRTSGGKSTDTQYF
>.|TRBJ1-1|14|TRBV11-1|.
TGTGCCAGCAGCTTAGTGGTGGGGGAGGCTGAAGCTTTCTTT
CASSLVVGEAEAFF
>.|TRBJ2-3|13|TRBV18|.
TGTGCCAGCTCTGGAGGGCCGGAAGATACGCAGTATTTT
CASSGGPEDTQYF
>TRBD2|TRBJ2-3|15|TRBV7-9|.
TGTGCCAGCAGCTTTCTAGCGGGGGCCTCAGATACGCAGTATTTT
CASSFLAGASDTQYF
>.|TRBJ2-7|12|TRBV2|few
TGTGCCAGCACGCGGGACTCCTACGAGCAGTACTTC
CASTRDSYEQYF
>.|TRBJ1-2|11|TRBV30|.
TGTGCCTGGGGGGGGCTTTATGGCTACACCTTC
CAWGGLYGYTF
>.|TRBJ2-7|13|TRBV7-2|.
TGTGCCAGCAGCCCGAGGAGCTCCTACGAGCAGTACTTC
CASSPRSSYEQYF
>.|TRBJ1-5|12|TRBV6-5|.
TGTGCCAGCAGTTTAGTCGGTCAGCCCCAGCATTTT
CASSLVGQPQHF
>TRBD1|TRBJ2-7|14|TRBV5-4|.
TGTGCCAGCAGCTTTACCGGGACAGGCTACGAGCAGTACTTC
CASSFTGTGYEQYF
>.|TRBJ2-7|15|TRBV5-1|.
TGCGCCAGCAGCTTAGCTAGTGAGAGCTCCTACGAGCAGTACTTC
CASSLASESSYEQYF
>.|TRBJ1-5|18|TRBV2|.
TGTGCCAGCAGTGGGGCCCTTAGAGGGGGAAATAGCAATCAGCCCCAGCATTTT
CASSGALRGGNSNQPQHF
>.|TRBJ2-5|12|TRBV29-1|.
TGCAGCGTTGATAGGGGCCAAGAGACCCAGTACTTC
CSVDRGQETQYF
>.|TRBJ2-3|16|TRBV10-2|.
TGCGCCAGCAGTGATCGTGGCGGTCTTAGCACAGATACGCAGTATTTT
CASSDRGGLSTDTQYF
>.|TRBJ2-2|15|TRBV10-2|few
TGCGCCAGCAGTAGGGGTGGATTGGGATTCGGGGAGCTGTTTTTT
CASSRGGLGFGELFF
>TRBD2|TRBJ2-1|15|TRBV7-3|once
TGTGCCAGCAGAAAGACTAGCGGGGGAAACAATGAGCAGTTCTTC
CASRKTSGGNNEQFF
>TRBD1|TRBJ2-5|16|TRBV7-2|.
TGTGCCAGCAGCTTGAAGAGGACAGGGGGGCGCGAGACCCAGTACTTC
CASSLKRTGGRETQYF